The 8 T cell receptor beta chains below all came from one sample that was sequenced in a study of CD8+ T cells in alopecia areata. Extracted RNA was reverse transcribed into cDNA, the sequencing template. Using immunoSEQ multiplex PCR, the repertoire was profiled, and TCRdb retains in-frame clones only, with some absent. The profile shows roughly 100,000 clones, about nine tenths of them singletons. Treatment in this sample: oral pan-JAK inhibitor, 5-10 mg twice daily. Material: CD8+ T cells sorted from blood, obtained around week 34, from a patient treated with tofacitinib. The source of these receptors is a human donor with alopecia areata.

V is TRBV2 and J is TRBJ2-2; no firm D call. V lost 7 bases to trimming and J lost 1 base, with 13 bases between them. CDR1 SNHLY and CDR2 FYNNEI come from the germline V gene. The CDR3 runs to 15 residues. The CDR3: CASILSHVNTGELFF. CDR3 DNA: TGTGCCAGCATCCTATCCCACGTGAACACCGGGGAGCTGTTTTTT.

This chain uses TRBV11-1 with TRBJ2-1, with D perhaps TRBD1 or TRBD2 (5 bases each). The V end lost 2 bases, the J end lost 9 bases, and 23 bases lay between the germline ends. Germline-derived CDR1 and CDR2 are SGHAT and FQDESV (reference sequence). The CDR3 loop spans 17 amino acids. CDR3 in amino acids: CASSLLGVDVRSAEQFF. The CDR3 nucleotides are TGTGCCAGCAGCTTACTGGGGGTGGACGTCCGCAGCGCTGAGCAGTTCTTC.

V usage is TRBV6-1 and J usage is TRBJ2-3; D perhaps matches TRBD2 (5 bases). Trimming pared 2 bases from V and 2 bases from J, leaving 11 bases between. The CDR3 totals 15 residues. Germline V CDR1 and CDR2: MNHNS, SASEGT. The CDR3 loop is CASSEKAGLTDTQYF. DNA of the CDR3: TGTGCCAGCAGTGAAAAGGCCGGACTCACAGATACGCAGTATTTT.

CDR3 region: CSAENLAGETKNIQYF. CDR3 sequence (DNA): TGCAGCGCCGAGAACTTAGCGGGAGAAACCAAAAACATTCAGTACTTC. The chain employs TRBV29-1 and TRBJ2-4; 9 bases agree with TRBD2. CDR3 length: 16 residues. Germline values: CDR1 SQVTM, CDR2 ANQGSEA. Unmatched junction bases numbered 12, after V lost 7 bases and J lost 2 bases.

This sequence joins TRBV30 and TRBJ2-7, with 7 bases aligning to TRBD1. This CDR3 is built from 13 residues. Germline V gene lookup returns CDR1 GTSNPN and CDR2 SVGIG (reference sequence). The V and J ends lost 2 bases and 5 bases, in that order; junction bases with no gene match: 6. DNA for the CDR3: TGTGCCTGGAGTACTCCCACAGGGGACGAGCAGTACTTC. It codes for CAWSTPTGDEQYF.

This clone has a handful of counts. This chain links TRBV29-1 with TRBJ2-1; D remains ambiguous. CDR3 length equals 13 residues. V lost 0 bases and J 8 bases, leaving 11 bases between the germline ends. CDR1 is SQVTM, CDR2 ANQGSEA, per germline. The CDR3 DNA reads TGCAGCGTTGAAGATCAACCGAGCGATGAGCAGTTCTTC. It translates to CSVEDQPSDEQFF.

Only one count was recorded for this clone. V gene TRBV5-1 combines with J gene TRBJ2-7; possible D gene TRBD1, 6 bases. Per germline, CDR1 SGHRS and CDR2 YFSETQ. This CDR3 is built from 14 residues. Between the trimmed V and J ends, which lost 4 bases and 2 bases, there was a span of 13 bases. The CDR3 DNA follows: TGCGCCAGCAGCCCACAGGGCCCGCCCTACGAGCAGTACTTC. It is translated as CASSPQGPPYEQYF.

The J gene is TRBJ2-1, the V gene TRBV7-9, with 8 bases that match TRBD1. Unmatched junction bases numbered 7, after V lost 5 bases and J lost 4 bases. Germline values: CDR1 SEHNR, CDR2 FQNEAQ (reference sequence). There are 15 residues in the CDR3. The CDR3 region has the DNA TGTGCCAGCAGCCCAGGGGGCCTAGGTTACAATGAGCAGTTCTTC. Its protein is CASSPGGLGYNEQFF.